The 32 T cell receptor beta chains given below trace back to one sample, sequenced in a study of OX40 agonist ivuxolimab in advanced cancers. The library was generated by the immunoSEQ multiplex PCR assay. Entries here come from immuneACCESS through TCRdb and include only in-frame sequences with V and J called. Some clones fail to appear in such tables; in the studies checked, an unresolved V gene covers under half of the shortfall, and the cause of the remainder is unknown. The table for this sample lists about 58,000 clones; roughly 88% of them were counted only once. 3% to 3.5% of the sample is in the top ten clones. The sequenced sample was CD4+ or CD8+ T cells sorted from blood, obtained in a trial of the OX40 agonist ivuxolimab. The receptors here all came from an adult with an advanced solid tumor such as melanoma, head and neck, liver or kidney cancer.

The CDR3 nucleotides read TGTGCCAGCAGCTGGACCCGGGACAGGGGGCGGATGGGCAATCAGCCCCAGCATTTT. It codes for CASSWTRDRGRMGNQPQHF. The V and J genes are TRBV13 and TRBJ1-5; 12 nucleotides align to TRBD1. CDR1 is PRHDT, CDR2 FYEKMQ, per germline (reference sequence). The V segment lost 4 bases and the J segment 2 bases; nucleotides outside the gene matches: 12. CDR3 length: 19 amino acids.

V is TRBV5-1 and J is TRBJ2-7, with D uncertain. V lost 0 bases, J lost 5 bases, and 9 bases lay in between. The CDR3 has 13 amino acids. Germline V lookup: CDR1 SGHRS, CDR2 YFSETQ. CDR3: CASSLDGRNEQYF. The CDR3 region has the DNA TGCGCCAGCAGCTTGGACGGGCGGAACGAGCAGTACTTC.

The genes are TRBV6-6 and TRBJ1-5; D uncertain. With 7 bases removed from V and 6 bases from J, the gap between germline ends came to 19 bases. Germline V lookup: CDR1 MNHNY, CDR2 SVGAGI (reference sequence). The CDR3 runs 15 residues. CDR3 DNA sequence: TGTGCCAGCACTAGAGACAACGGGTGGTCTCAGCCCCAGCATTTT. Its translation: CASTRDNGWSQPQHF.

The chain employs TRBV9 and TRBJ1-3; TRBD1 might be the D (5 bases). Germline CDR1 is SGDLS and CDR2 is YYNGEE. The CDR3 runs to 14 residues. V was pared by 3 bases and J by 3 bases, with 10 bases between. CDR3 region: CASSAGTLGNTIYF. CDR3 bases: TGTGCCAGCAGCGCGGGGACGCTTGGAAACACCATATATTTT.

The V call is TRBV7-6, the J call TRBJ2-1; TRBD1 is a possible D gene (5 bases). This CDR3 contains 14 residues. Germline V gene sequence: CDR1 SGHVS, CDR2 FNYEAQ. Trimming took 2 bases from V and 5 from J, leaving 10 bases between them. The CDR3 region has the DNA TGTGCCAGCAGCTTACGACAGATTAACAATGAGCAGTTCTTC. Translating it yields CASSLRQINNEQFF.

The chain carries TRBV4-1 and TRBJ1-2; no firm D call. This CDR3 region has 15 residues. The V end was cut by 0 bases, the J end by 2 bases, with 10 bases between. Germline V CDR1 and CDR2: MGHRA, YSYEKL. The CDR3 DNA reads TGCGCCAGCAGCCAAGATTCCTTAGCAAACTATGGCTACACCTTC. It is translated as CASSQDSLANYGYTF.

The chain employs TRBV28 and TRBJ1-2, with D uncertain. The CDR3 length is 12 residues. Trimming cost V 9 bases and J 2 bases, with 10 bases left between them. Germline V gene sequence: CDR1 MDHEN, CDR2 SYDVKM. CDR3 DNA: TGTGCCAGTCGACTGAACAACTATGGCTACACCTTC. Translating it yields CASRLNNYGYTF.

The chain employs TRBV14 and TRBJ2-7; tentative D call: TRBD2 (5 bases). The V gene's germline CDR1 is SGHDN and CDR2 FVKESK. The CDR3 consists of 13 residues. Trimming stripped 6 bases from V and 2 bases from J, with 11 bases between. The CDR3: CASRQTGAYEQYF. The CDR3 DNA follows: TGTGCCAGCAGACAAACCGGGGCCTACGAGCAGTACTTC.

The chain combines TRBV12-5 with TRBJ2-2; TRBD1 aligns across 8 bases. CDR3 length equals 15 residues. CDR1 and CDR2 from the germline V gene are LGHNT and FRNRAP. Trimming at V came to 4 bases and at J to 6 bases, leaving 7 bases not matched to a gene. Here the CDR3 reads CASGSVTGAPGELFF. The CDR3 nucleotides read TGTGCTAGTGGTTCCGTGACAGGGGCCCCCGGGGAGCTGTTTTTT.

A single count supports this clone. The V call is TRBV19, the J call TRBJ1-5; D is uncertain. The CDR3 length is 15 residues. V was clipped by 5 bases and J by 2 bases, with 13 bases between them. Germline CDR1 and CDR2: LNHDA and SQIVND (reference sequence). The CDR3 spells CASSYPLRGNQPQHF. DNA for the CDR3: TGTGCCAGTAGTTATCCCCTCCGTGGCAATCAGCCCCAGCATTTT. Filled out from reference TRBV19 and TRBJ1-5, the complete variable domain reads DGGITQSPKYLFRKEGQNVTLSCEQNLNHDAMYWYRQDPGQGLRLIYYSQIVNDFQKGDIAEGYSVSREKKESFPLTVTSAQKNPTAFYLCASSYPLRGNQPQHFGDGTRLSIL.

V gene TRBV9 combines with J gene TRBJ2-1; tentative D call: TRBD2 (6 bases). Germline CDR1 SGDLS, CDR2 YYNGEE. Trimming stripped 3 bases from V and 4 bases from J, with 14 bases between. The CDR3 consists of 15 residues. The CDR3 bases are TGTGCCAGCAGCGCTTCCGGGACTGGATACAATGAGCAGTTCTTC. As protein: CASSASGTGYNEQFF.

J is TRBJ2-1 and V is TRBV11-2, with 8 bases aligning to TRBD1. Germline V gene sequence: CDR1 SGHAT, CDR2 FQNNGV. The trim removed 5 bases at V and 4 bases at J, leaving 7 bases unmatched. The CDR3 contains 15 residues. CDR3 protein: CASSLRTGSYNEQFF. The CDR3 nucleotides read TGTGCCAGCAGCCTGCGGACAGGGAGTTACAATGAGCAGTTCTTC.

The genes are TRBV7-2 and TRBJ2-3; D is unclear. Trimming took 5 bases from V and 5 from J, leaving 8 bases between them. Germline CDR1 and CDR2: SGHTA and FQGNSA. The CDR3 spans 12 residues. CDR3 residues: CASSPVVDTQYF. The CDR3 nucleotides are TGTGCCAGCAGCCCAGTTGTAGATACGCAGTATTTT.

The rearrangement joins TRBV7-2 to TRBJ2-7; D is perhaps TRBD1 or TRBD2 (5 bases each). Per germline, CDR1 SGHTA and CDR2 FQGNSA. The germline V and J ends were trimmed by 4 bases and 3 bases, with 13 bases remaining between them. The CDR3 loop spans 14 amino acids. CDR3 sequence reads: CASSWGSGLYEQYF. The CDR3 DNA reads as TGTGCCAGCAGCTGGGGGTCAGGGCTCTACGAGCAGTACTTC.

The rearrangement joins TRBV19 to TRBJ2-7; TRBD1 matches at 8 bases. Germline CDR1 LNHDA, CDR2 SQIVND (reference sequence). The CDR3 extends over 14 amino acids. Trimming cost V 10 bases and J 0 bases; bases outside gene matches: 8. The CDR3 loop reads CATAWDRSSYEQYF. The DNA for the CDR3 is TGTGCCACCGCGTGGGACAGGAGCTCCTACGAGCAGTACTTC.

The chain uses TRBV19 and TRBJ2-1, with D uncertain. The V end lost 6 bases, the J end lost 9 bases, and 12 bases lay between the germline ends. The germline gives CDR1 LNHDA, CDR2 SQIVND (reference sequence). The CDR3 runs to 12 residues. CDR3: CASSPLWGEQFF. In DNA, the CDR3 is TGTGCCAGTAGCCCCCTCTGGGGTGAGCAGTTCTTC.

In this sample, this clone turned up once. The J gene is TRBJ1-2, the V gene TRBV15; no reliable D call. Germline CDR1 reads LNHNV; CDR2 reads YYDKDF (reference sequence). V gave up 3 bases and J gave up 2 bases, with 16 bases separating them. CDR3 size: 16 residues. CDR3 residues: CATSSRGGRTNYGYTF. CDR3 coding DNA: TGTGCCACCAGCAGTCGAGGCGGCAGGACCAACTATGGCTACACCTTC.

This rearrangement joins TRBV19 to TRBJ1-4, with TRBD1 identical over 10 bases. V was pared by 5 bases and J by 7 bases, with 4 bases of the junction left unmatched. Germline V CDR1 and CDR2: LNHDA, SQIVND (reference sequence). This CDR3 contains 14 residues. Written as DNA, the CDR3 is TGTGCCAGTAGTCCGGGACAGGGGAGTGAAAAACTGTTTTTT. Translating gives CASSPGQGSEKLFF.

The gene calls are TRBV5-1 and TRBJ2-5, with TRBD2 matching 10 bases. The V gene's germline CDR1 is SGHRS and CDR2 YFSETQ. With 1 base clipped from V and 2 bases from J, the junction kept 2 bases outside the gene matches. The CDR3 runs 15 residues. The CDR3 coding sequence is TGCGCCAGCAGCTTGACTAGCGGGGTACAAGAGACCCAGTACTTC. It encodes CASSLTSGVQETQYF.

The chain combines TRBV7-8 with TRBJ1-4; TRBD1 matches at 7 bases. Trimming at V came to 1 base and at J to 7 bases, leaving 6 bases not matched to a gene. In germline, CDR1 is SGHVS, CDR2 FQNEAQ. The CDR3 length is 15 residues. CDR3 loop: CASSLVQGRGEKLFF. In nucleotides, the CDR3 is TGTGCCAGCAGCTTAGTACAGGGGAGGGGTGAAAAACTGTTTTTT.

CDR3 amino acids: CSVARDTNYEQYF. As DNA, the CDR3 is TGCAGCGTTGCCCGGGACACAAACTACGAGCAGTACTTC. The chain combines TRBV29-1 with TRBJ2-7; D may be TRBD1 (6 bases). The length of the CDR3 is 13 residues. Germline CDR1 SQVTM, CDR2 ANQGSEA. Trimming took 4 bases from V and 3 from J, leaving 13 bases between them.

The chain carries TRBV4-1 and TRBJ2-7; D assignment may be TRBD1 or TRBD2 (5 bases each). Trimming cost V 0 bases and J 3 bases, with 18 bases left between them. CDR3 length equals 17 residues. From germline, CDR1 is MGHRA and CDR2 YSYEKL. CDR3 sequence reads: CASSQDQAGASHYEQYF. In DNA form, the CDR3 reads TGCGCCAGCAGCCAAGATCAGGCCGGGGCGTCACACTACGAGCAGTACTTC.

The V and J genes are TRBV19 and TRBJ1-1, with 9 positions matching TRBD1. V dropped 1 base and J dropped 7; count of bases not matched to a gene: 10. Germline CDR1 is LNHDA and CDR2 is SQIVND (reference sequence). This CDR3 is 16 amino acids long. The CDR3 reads CASSIGARTGELEAFF. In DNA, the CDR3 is TGTGCCAGTAGTATAGGGGCTCGGACAGGGGAACTTGAAGCTTTCTTT.

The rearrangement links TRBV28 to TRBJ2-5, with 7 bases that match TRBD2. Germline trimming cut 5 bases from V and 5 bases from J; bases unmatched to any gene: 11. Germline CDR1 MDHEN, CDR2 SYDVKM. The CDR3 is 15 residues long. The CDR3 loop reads CASSPRPDGGETQYF. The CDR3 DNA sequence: TGTGCCAGCAGTCCCCGGCCGGACGGGGGGGAGACCCAGTACTTC.

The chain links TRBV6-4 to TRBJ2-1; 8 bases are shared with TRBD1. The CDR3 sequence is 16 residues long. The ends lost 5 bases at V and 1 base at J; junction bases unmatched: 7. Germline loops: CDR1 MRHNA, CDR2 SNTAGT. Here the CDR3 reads CASSPEQGVSYNEQFF. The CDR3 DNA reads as TGTGCCAGCAGTCCTGAACAGGGGGTGTCCTACAATGAGCAGTTCTTC.

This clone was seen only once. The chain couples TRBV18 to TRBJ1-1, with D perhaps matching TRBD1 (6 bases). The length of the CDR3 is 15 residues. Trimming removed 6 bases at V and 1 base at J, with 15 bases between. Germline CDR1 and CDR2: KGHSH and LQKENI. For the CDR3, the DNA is TGTGCCAGCTCCCTCGGGGGCCTCGGGAACACTGAAGCTTTCTTT. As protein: CASSLGGLGNTEAFF.

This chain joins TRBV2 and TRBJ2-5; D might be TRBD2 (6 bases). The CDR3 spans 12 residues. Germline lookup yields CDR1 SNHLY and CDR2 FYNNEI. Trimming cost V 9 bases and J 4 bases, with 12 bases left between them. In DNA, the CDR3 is TGTGCCAGTGGAAGGGACTCAGAGACCCAGTACTTC. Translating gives CASGRDSETQYF.

The CDR3 DNA is TGTGCCAGCAGCCTTCGGGGAGGTGAAAATTCACCCCTCCACTTT. Amino acid sequence: CASSLRGGENSPLHF. This chain connects TRBV5-4 to TRBJ1-6; the D is unclear. Germline V gene sequence: CDR1 SGHNT, CDR2 YYREEE (reference sequence). With 4 bases removed from V and 7 bases from J, the gap between germline ends came to 15 bases. This CDR3 has 15 residues.

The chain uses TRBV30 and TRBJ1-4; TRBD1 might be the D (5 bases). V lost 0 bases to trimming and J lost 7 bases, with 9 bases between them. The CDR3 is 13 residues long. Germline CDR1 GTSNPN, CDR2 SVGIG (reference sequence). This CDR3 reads CAWSVLDSEKLFF. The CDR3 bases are TGTGCCTGGAGTGTACTCGACAGTGAAAAACTGTTTTTT. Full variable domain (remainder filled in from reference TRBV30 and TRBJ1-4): SQTIHQWPATLVQPVGSPLSLECTVEGTSNPNLYWYRQAAGRGLQLLFYSVGIGQISSEVPQNLSASRPQDRQFILSSKKLLLSDSGFYLCAWSVLDSEKLFFGSGTQLSVL.

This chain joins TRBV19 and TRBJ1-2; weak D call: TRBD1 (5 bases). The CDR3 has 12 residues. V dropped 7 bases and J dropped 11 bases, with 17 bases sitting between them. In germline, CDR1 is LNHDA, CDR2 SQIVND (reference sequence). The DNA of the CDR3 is TGTGCCAGTACCCCCCGGGGGGGATGGTACACCTTC. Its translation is CASTPRGGWYTF.

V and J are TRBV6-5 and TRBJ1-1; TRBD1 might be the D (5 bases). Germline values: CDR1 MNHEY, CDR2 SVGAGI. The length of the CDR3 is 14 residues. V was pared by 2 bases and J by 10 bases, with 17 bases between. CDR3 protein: CASSYLAGSVGAFF. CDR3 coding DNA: TGTGCCAGCAGTTACCTGGCAGGGTCGGTGGGAGCTTTCTTT.

The CDR3 reads CSVVSAATNEKLFF. In DNA, the CDR3 is TGCAGCGTTGTCTCAGCCGCAACTAATGAAAAACTGTTTTTT. V usage is TRBV29-1 and J usage is TRBJ1-4, with D unclear. This CDR3 spans 14 amino acids. V lost 4 bases to trimming and J lost 0 bases, with 9 bases between them. Germline CDR1 is SQVTM and CDR2 is ANQGSEA.